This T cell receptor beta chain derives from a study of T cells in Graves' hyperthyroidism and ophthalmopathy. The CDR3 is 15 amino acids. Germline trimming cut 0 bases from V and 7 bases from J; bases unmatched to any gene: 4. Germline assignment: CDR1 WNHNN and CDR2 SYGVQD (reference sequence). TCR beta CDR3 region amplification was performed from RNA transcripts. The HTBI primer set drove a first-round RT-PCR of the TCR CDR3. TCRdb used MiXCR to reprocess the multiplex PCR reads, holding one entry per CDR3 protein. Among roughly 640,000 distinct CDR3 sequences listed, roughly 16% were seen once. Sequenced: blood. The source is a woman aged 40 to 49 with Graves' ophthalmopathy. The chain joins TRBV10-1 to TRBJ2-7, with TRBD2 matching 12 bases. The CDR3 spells CASSESRLAGVEQYF. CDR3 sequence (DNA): TGCGCCAGCAGTGAGTCGAGACTAGCGGGAGTTGAGCAGTACTTC.